The 32 T cell receptor beta chains presented below share a single source sample, sequenced in a study of shared T cell receptors in the human thymus. Only in-frame clones appear in the TCRdb table, and some are missing; sequencing was by immunoSEQ multiplex PCR. The sample carries hundreds of thousands of clones, around 87% recorded once. The data were also submitted as part of a second study, on human thymus T cells.

Sequencing was carried out using thymocytes. These receptors all come from a boy under two years old with a congenital heart defect.

CDR3 protein: CASSFLYSGRAYNEQFF. CDR3 nucleotides: TGTGCCAGCAGTTTTCTTTATAGCGGGAGGGCCTACAATGAGCAGTTCTTC. The chain has TRBV28 and TRBJ2-1, with 11 bases identical to TRBD2. Germline V gene lookup returns CDR1 MDHEN and CDR2 SYDVKM. The CDR3 consists of 17 residues. J lost 2 bases, V lost 3 bases, and 6 bases had no gene match.

The V gene is TRBV7-9, the J gene TRBJ1-3; possibly TRBD1 for D (5 bases). Germline V lookup: CDR1 SEHNR, CDR2 FQNEAQ (reference sequence). This CDR3 spans 17 amino acids. With 5 bases removed from V and 0 bases from J, the gap between germline ends came to 17 bases. CDR3 DNA sequence: TGTGCCAGCAGCCCCGCCCGACAGAACTACTCTGGAAACACCATATATTTT. Amino acid sequence: CASSPARQNYSGNTIYF.

The V and J genes are TRBV10-3 and TRBJ2-1; 8 nucleotides line up with TRBD2. The CDR3 has 17 amino acids. CDR1 and CDR2 from the germline V gene are ENHRY and SYGVKD. Trimming cost V 5 bases and J 2 bases; bases outside gene matches: 11. CDR3: CAISQPLQRETYNEQFF. Here the CDR3 DNA reads TGTGCCATCAGTCAACCCCTTCAGCGGGAGACCTACAATGAGCAGTTCTTC.

V gene TRBV10-1 combines with J gene TRBJ1-1, with 7 bases that match TRBD1. The V and J ends lost 0 bases and 3 bases, in that order; junction bases with no gene match: 4. This CDR3 comprises 15 residues. The germline V gene has CDR1 WNHNN and CDR2 SYGVQD (reference sequence). The CDR3 reads CASSESGGSDTEAFF. CDR3 coding DNA: TGCGCCAGCAGTGAGTCAGGGGGCTCGGACACTGAAGCTTTCTTT.

The chain links TRBV25-1 to TRBJ1-1; D perhaps matches TRBD1 (6 bases). Germline loops: CDR1 MGHDK, CDR2 SYGVNS. The CDR3 is 11 residues long. V shed 7 bases and J shed 6 bases, with 9 bases lying between them. The CDR3 protein is CASKGGAEAFF. In nucleotides, the CDR3 is TGTGCCAGCAAAGGGGGGGCTGAAGCTTTCTTT.

The gene calls are TRBV5-6 and TRBJ2-7, with no clear D. V was shortened by 0 bases and J by 5 bases, with 12 bases between the two germline ends. The CDR3 loop spans 14 amino acids. Germline-derived CDR1 and CDR2 are SGHDT and YYEEEE. CDR3 in amino acids: CASSLGEERNEQYF. The CDR3 DNA is TGTGCCAGCAGCTTGGGCGAAGAGAGAAACGAGCAGTACTTC. The variable domain in full, with the rest retrieved from reference TRBV5-6 and TRBJ2-7, is DAGVTQSPTHLIKTRGQQVTLRCSPKSGHDTVSWYQQALGQGPQFIFQYYEEEERQRGNFPDRFSGHQFPNYSSELNVNALLLGDSALYLCASSLGEERNEQYFGPGTRLTVT.

The chain recombines TRBV6-6 with TRBJ2-7; no firm D call. The CDR3 extends over 13 amino acids. Trimming stripped 0 bases from V and 6 bases from J, with 9 bases between. Germline values: CDR1 MNHNY, CDR2 SVGAGI (reference sequence). CDR3 amino acids: CASSYSKAGEQYF. In DNA form, the CDR3 reads TGTGCCAGCAGTTACTCGAAAGCCGGCGAGCAGTACTTC.

This clone has just one count. V gene TRBV30 combines with J gene TRBJ1-6, with D possibly TRBD1 on 6 matching bases. CDR1 GTSNPN and CDR2 SVGIG come from the germline V gene (reference sequence). This CDR3 region has 13 residues. The V gene lost 3 bases and the J gene lost 5 bases, with 8 bases spanning the gap. This CDR3 is CAWRGANNSPLHF. The CDR3 nucleotides read TGTGCCTGGAGGGGGGCCAATAATTCACCCCTCCACTTT.

V usage is TRBV28 and J usage is TRBJ2-7; the match to TRBD1 covers 8 bases. The CDR3 is made up of 15 amino acids. The ends lost 2 bases at V and 5 bases at J; junction bases unmatched: 8. Germline CDR1 MDHEN, CDR2 SYDVKM. The CDR3 region is CASSLGSRGLNEQYF. In DNA, the CDR3 is TGTGCCAGCAGTTTAGGGAGCAGGGGGCTGAACGAGCAGTACTTC.

This chain uses TRBV10-2 with TRBJ2-7; no clear D. This CDR3 is built from 13 residues. V was shortened by 0 bases and J by 8 bases, with 11 bases between the two germline ends. CDR1 and CDR2 from the germline V gene are WSHSY and SAAADI. CDR3 sequence (DNA): TGCGCCAGCAGTGAGTCGTACAGAATTAAGCAGTACTTC. This encodes CASSESYRIKQYF.

The chain recombines TRBV30 with TRBJ2-1, with 8 bases aligning to TRBD2. CDR1 and CDR2 (germline): GTSNPN, SVGIG (reference sequence). V trimming: 2 bases; J trimming: 3 bases; junction bases outside the gene matches: 9. The CDR3 extends over 16 amino acids. The CDR3 DNA sequence: TGTGCCTGGAGTTTTCCCGGGACTAGTTACTACAATGAGCAGTTCTTC. Its translation is CAWSFPGTSYYNEQFF. The variable domain in full, completed from reference TRBV30 and TRBJ2-1, reads SQTIHQWPATLVQPVGSPLSLECTVEGTSNPNLYWYRQAAGRGLQLLFYSVGIGQISSEVPQNLSASRPQDRQFILSSKKLLLSDSGFYLCAWSFPGTSYYNEQFFGPGTRLTVL.

This clone is a singleton in its sample. In nucleotides, the CDR3 is TGCGCCAGCCAGGGCGCCTACGAGCAGTACTTC. Translating gives CASQGAYEQYF. J is TRBJ2-7 and V is TRBV10-1, with a possible D match to TRBD1 (5 bases). The CDR3 is made up of 11 amino acids. With 8 bases removed from V and 2 bases from J, the gap between germline ends came to 7 bases. Looked up from germline, CDR1 is WNHNN and CDR2 is SYGVQD (reference sequence).

V and J are TRBV7-9 and TRBJ2-7; D not resolved. Trimming shortened V by 8 bases and J by 5 bases, and 16 bases separated the two germline ends. This CDR3 has 13 amino acids. Germline loops: CDR1 SEHNR, CDR2 FQNEAQ (reference sequence). The CDR3 spells CASGPELRHEQYF. DNA for the CDR3: TGTGCCAGCGGTCCGGAGCTCCGTCACGAGCAGTACTTC.

The chain couples TRBV19 to TRBJ2-7, with D hard to call. CDR3 length equals 14 residues. CDR1 and CDR2 from the germline V gene are LNHDA and SQIVND (reference sequence). Trimming left V 2 bases short and J 4 bases short, with 12 bases between. CDR3 sequence: CASSIRQDSYEQYF. The CDR3 nucleotides are TGTGCCAGTAGTATACGCCAGGATTCTTACGAGCAGTACTTC.

CDR3 loop: CASSLGAKTYEQYF. CDR3 nucleotide sequence: TGTGCCAGCAGTTTGGGGGCAAAAACCTACGAGCAGTACTTC. The chain joins TRBV27 to TRBJ2-7; a weak D match, TRBD1 (6 bases). The V gene's germline CDR1 is MNHEY and CDR2 SMNVEV (reference sequence). This CDR3 region has 14 residues. With 3 bases removed from V and 2 bases from J, the gap between germline ends came to 11 bases.

J is TRBJ2-5 and V is TRBV5-8; D gene ambiguous. Trimming stripped 2 bases from V and 2 bases from J, with 4 bases between. Germline V lookup: CDR1 SGHTS, CDR2 YDEGEE. The CDR3 totals 12 residues. The CDR3: CASSLQQETQYF. The CDR3 DNA is TGTGCCAGCAGCTTACAGCAAGAGACCCAGTACTTC.

The chain has TRBV5-4 and TRBJ2-3; 8 positions match TRBD2. CDR1 and CDR2 (germline): SGHNT, YYREEE (reference sequence). The V gene end was trimmed by 3 bases and the J gene end by 3 bases; junction bases not matched to a gene: 6. The CDR3 is 15 residues long. CDR3 sequence: CASSSTGTRTDTQYF. Here the CDR3 DNA reads TGTGCCAGCAGCTCGACCGGGACTAGAACAGATACGCAGTATTTT. Complete variable domain (other parts from reference TRBV5-4 and TRBJ2-3): ETGVTQSPTHLIKTRGQQVTLRCSSQSGHNTVSWYQQALGQGPQFIFQYYREEENGRGNFPPRFSGLQFPNYSSELNVNALELDDSALYLCASSSTGTRTDTQYFGPGTRLTVL.

The chain couples TRBV5-8 to TRBJ1-2; no firm D call. The germline V gene has CDR1 SGHTS and CDR2 YDEGEE. CDR3 length: 16 residues. Trimming took off 1 base at V and 5 bases at J, with 18 bases between the two ends. The CDR3 is CASSLISSPRRYGYTF. CDR3 nucleotide sequence: TGTGCCAGCAGCTTGATATCCAGCCCCCGGAGGTATGGCTACACCTTC. The full variable domain, in which reference TRBV5-8 and TRBJ1-2 provide the parts outside the CDR3, is EAGVTQSPTHLIKTRGQQATLRCSPISGHTSVYWYQQALGLGLQFLLWYDEGEERNRGNFPPRFSGRQFPNYSSELNVNALELEDSALYLCASSLISSPRRYGYTFGSGTRLTVV.

The chain couples TRBV6-6 to TRBJ2-7; 9 nucleotides line up with TRBD1. This CDR3 has 14 amino acids. Germline V lookup: CDR1 MNHNY, CDR2 SVGAGI (reference sequence). V gave up 7 bases and J gave up 3 bases; unmatched junction bases: 7. CDR3 sequence: CASTRTGDLYEQYF. In nucleotides, the CDR3 is TGTGCCAGCACCAGGACAGGGGATCTCTACGAGCAGTACTTC.

This clone was counted once. The gene calls are TRBV27 and TRBJ2-2; TRBD2 matches 10 bases. CDR3 length equals 15 residues. V lost 4 bases, J lost 5 bases, and 4 bases stayed unmatched. From germline, CDR1 is MNHEY and CDR2 SMNVEV (reference sequence). This CDR3 is CASSSLSGRTGELFF. The CDR3 DNA reads TGTGCCAGCAGTTCTCTTAGCGGGAGGACCGGGGAGCTGTTTTTT.

This sequence joins TRBV28 and TRBJ2-5; no firm D call. With 8 bases removed from V and 4 bases from J, the gap between germline ends came to 11 bases. The CDR3 loop spans 12 amino acids. Germline-derived CDR1 and CDR2 are MDHEN and SYDVKM. The DNA of the CDR3 is TGTGCCAGCGTGAGTAGTCGAGAGACCCAGTACTTC. It yields the protein CASVSSRETQYF.

The chain uses TRBV30 and TRBJ2-7; the D gene is possibly TRBD1 (6 bases). Germline V gene lookup returns CDR1 GTSNPN and CDR2 SVGIG (reference sequence). V was trimmed by 5 bases and J by 2 bases, leaving 19 bases between them. The CDR3 spans 15 residues. CDR3: CAWRNREMPPYEQYF. The CDR3 bases are TGTGCCTGGCGCAACAGGGAAATGCCCCCCTACGAGCAGTACTTC.

V and J are TRBV6-5 and TRBJ2-4; 8 nucleotides align to TRBD1. Trimming at V came to 5 bases and at J to 8 bases, leaving 11 bases not matched to a gene. Germline V gene sequence: CDR1 MNHEY, CDR2 SVGAGI. CDR3 length: 15 residues. This CDR3 is CASSRQAGGIDIQYF. CDR3 bases: TGTGCCAGCAGTCGACAAGCAGGGGGCATAGACATTCAGTACTTC.

The gene calls are TRBV15 and TRBJ2-7; 9 positions match TRBD1. The CDR3 consists of 14 residues. Germline V gives CDR1 LNHNV, CDR2 YYDKDF (reference sequence). The V gene end was trimmed by 6 bases and the J gene end by 4 bases; junction bases not matched to a gene: 7. The CDR3 reads CATSSGTGRYEQYF. CDR3 in DNA: TGTGCCACCAGTTCCGGGACAGGGCGATACGAGCAGTACTTC. The variable domain in full, with the rest retrieved from reference TRBV15 and TRBJ2-7, is DAMVIQNPRYQVTQFGKPVTLSCSQTLNHNVMYWYQQKSSQAPKLLFHYYDKDFNNEADTPDNFQSRRPNTSFCFLDIRSPGLGDTAMYLCATSSGTGRYEQYFGPGTRLTVT.

This clone was recorded once. The chain carries TRBV5-1 and TRBJ2-5; 14 nucleotides agree with TRBD2. In germline, CDR1 is SGHRS, CDR2 YFSETQ. The CDR3 length is 17 residues. Trimming took 3 bases from V and 5 from J; bases not matched to a gene: 9. This chain's CDR3 is CASSSGLAGGLWETQYF. CDR3 nucleotide sequence: TGCGCCAGCAGCTCAGGACTAGCGGGGGGTCTTTGGGAGACCCAGTACTTC.

V gene TRBV25-1 combines with J gene TRBJ2-5; 9 nucleotides match TRBD1. The CDR3 runs 17 residues. The V and J ends lost 6 bases and 3 bases, in that order; junction bases with no gene match: 14. Germline CDR1 reads MGHDK; CDR2 reads SYGVNS. CDR3 nucleotide sequence: TGTGCCAGCAGCAGACACAGGGGGCGCTTCTTAAAAGAGACCCAGTACTTC. Translation: CASSRHRGRFLKETQYF.

V is TRBV7-6 and J is TRBJ2-1; TRBD1 might be the D (5 bases). Between the trimmed V and J ends, which lost 5 bases and 9 bases, there was a span of 14 bases. Germline-derived CDR1 and CDR2 are SGHVS and FNYEAQ. The CDR3 loop spans 13 amino acids. CDR3 sequence reads: CASSPQGAGEQFF. CDR3 DNA: TGTGCCAGCAGCCCTCAGGGTGCCGGTGAGCAGTTCTTC.

This clone was observed a single time. The chain has TRBV11-2 and TRBJ2-3, with TRBD2 matching 8 bases. CDR1 is SGHAT, CDR2 FQNNGV, per germline. Unmatched junction bases numbered 13, after V lost 2 bases and J lost 6 bases. CDR3 length: 17 amino acids. CDR3 sequence (DNA): TGTGCCAGCAGCTTAACTTTAGTGGTAGCGGGGATGGATACGCAGTATTTT. It encodes CASSLTLVVAGMDTQYF.

The chain couples TRBV28 to TRBJ1-6; D not certain. The CDR3 sequence is 15 residues long. Trimming left V 7 bases short and J 7 bases short, with 17 bases between. Per germline, CDR1 MDHEN and CDR2 SYDVKM. The CDR3 sequence is CASKAPEGRNSPLHF. In nucleotides, the CDR3 is TGTGCCAGCAAAGCCCCGGAGGGAAGGAATTCACCCCTCCACTTT.

This clone occurred once. The V gene is TRBV27, the J gene TRBJ1-4; a possible D gene is TRBD1 (5 bases). This CDR3 contains 15 residues. Germline values: CDR1 MNHEY, CDR2 SMNVEV (reference sequence). The V gene lost 7 bases and the J gene lost 5 bases, with 17 bases spanning the gap. CDR3 in DNA: TGTGCCAGCATGGAAAGACAGTCCCTAAATGAAAAACTGTTTTTT. Translating it yields CASMERQSLNEKLFF.

This chain connects TRBV5-1 to TRBJ2-5, with D maybe TRBD2 (5 bases). The J call may be mistaken, given a closer DNA end match to TRBJ2-7. Germline CDR1 and CDR2: SGHRS and YFSETQ. The CDR3 sequence is 12 residues long. Written as DNA, the CDR3 is TGCGCCAGCAGAATTAGCGACTACGAGCAGTACTTC. This codes for CASRISDYEQYF.

This sequence joins TRBV28 and TRBJ1-1; a possible D gene is TRBD1 (6 bases). Germline CDR1 and CDR2: MDHEN and SYDVKM. This CDR3 is 14 amino acids long. The V end was cut by 6 bases, the J end by 0 bases, with 11 bases between. CDR3 DNA: TGTGCCAGCAGAGAGACAGGTATGAACACTGAAGCTTTCTTT. This gives the protein CASRETGMNTEAFF.